This T cell receptor beta chain was retrieved from a study of a mutant IDH1 vaccine in newly diagnosed glioma. Study details: Patients had eight vaccinations, in weeks 1, 3, 5, 7, 11, 15, 19 and 23. Treatment recipients were about 62% male and about 40% female, and their mean age was about 40 years.

The data were produced by immunoSEQ multiplex PCR, yet TCRdb's version contains in-frame clones alone and is incomplete. Here the sample spans 30,000 to 35,000 clones, roughly 90% being singletons. Regarding this clone: What it binds is not known.

Documented time point: week 11, during vaccination. Vaccine doses each comprised 300 ug of mutant IDH1 20-mer peptide, with topical imiquimod. This CDR3 has 14 amino acids. Germline-derived CDR1 and CDR2 are MNHEY and SMNVEV (reference sequence). Trimming removed 5 bases at V and 0 bases at J, with 11 bases between. The V and J genes are TRBV27 and TRBJ2-7, with D possibly TRBD2 on 5 matching bases. The sample was PBMCs, taken from a glioma patient whose treatment included an IDH1 peptide vaccine. The clonotype originates from a man aged 18 to 29 with glioma. The CDR3 bases are TGTGCCAGCAGTGTCCGGGGATACTCCTACGAGCAGTACTTC. This codes for CASSVRGYSYEQYF.